The 22 T cell receptor beta chains presented below share a single source sample, sequenced in a study of T cells in Graves' hyperthyroidism and ophthalmopathy. Regions amplified from RNA transcripts were the TCR beta CDR3 regions. The HTBI primer set was used in a first-round RT-PCR of the TCR CDR3. MiXCR, applied by TCRdb to the multiplex PCR reads, yields one record per CDR3 protein. The table lists more than 550,000 distinct CDR3 sequences, 15% to 20% of them singletons. The sequenced sample was blood. The receptor source for this set is a woman between 45 and 65 years old with Graves' hyperthyroidism that later progressed to Graves' ophthalmopathy.

The CDR3, as DNA: TGTGCCAGCAGTTTACGCGCGTCTAACACCGGGGAGCTGTTTTTT. The encoded protein is CASSLRASNTGELFF. J is TRBJ2-2 and V is TRBV27; D not certain. The CDR3 is 15 residues long. V was clipped by 2 bases and J by 2 bases, with 9 bases between them. The V gene's germline CDR1 is MNHEY and CDR2 SMNVEV (reference sequence).

This sequence joins TRBV12-3 or TRBV12-4 and TRBJ1-3, with D perhaps matching TRBD1 (5 bases). Trimming removed 6 bases from V and 2 bases from J, with 14 bases in between. This CDR3 region has 15 residues. CDR3 coding DNA: TGTGCCAGCAGGGCACAGGAGATTCCTGGAAACACCATATATTTT. As protein: CASRAQEIPGNTIYF.

The sample holds a few counts of this clonotype. The rearrangement links TRBV5-1 to TRBJ2-2; D remains ambiguous. Looked up from germline, CDR1 is SGHRS and CDR2 is YFSETQ. The CDR3 has 15 amino acids. V lost 2 bases, J lost 1 base, and 9 bases lay in between. The CDR3 region has the DNA TGCGCCAGCAGCTTCGGTCAGAAGAACACCGGGGAGCTGTTTTTT. Amino acid sequence: CASSFGQKNTGELFF.

The CDR3 bases are TGCAGCGCATCGCAGGCCAACGTCCTGACTTTC. Translating it yields CSASQANVLTF. The chain carries TRBV29-1 and TRBJ2-6; D unresolved. The CDR3 runs to 11 residues. Trimming left V 7 bases short and J 6 bases short, with 7 bases between. CDR1 and CDR2 (germline): SQVTM, ANQGSEA.

V usage is TRBV3-1 and J usage is TRBJ2-2; D gene unclear. The CDR3 extends over 16 amino acids. Trimming took 1 base from V and 7 from J, leaving 16 bases between them. CDR1 LGHDT and CDR2 YNNKEL come from the germline V gene (reference sequence). CDR3 in DNA: TGTGCCAGCAGCCAAGGGATTATAGGGATCAACGGGGAGCTGTTTTTT. Its translation: CASSQGIIGINGELFF.

This clonotype was detected ten times or more. The V call is TRBV3-1, the J call TRBJ2-1; D is ambiguous. Trimming pared 0 bases from V and 0 bases from J, leaving 12 bases between. The CDR3 consists of 17 residues. The germline CDR1 and CDR2 sequences are LGHDT and YNNKEL (reference sequence). CDR3 bases: TGTGCCAGCAGCCAAGATCTGGGCTTGAGCTCCTACAATGAGCAGTTCTTC. Protein product: CASSQDLGLSSYNEQFF.

This clonotype was seen at least ten times. The V and J genes are TRBV6-5 and TRBJ1-1; the D gene is possibly TRBD1 (5 bases). Germline values: CDR1 MNHEY, CDR2 SVGAGI. Trimming took off 2 bases at V and 0 bases at J, with 7 bases between the two ends. The CDR3 totals 14 residues. The CDR3 DNA follows: TGTGCCAGCAGTTACCGACAGCTGAACACTGAAGCTTTCTTT. Translation: CASSYRQLNTEAFF.

The rearrangement links TRBV6-2 or TRBV6-3 to TRBJ1-1, with a tentative D call TRBD1 (6 bases). The germline gives CDR1 MNHEY, CDR2 SVGEGT. V was clipped by 3 bases and J by 5 bases, with 16 bases between them. The CDR3 has 15 amino acids. For the CDR3, the DNA is TGTGCCAGCAGTTATTCGATCGTCAGGGGTACTGAAGCTTTCTTT. The encoded protein is CASSYSIVRGTEAFF.

This clonotype was observed many times. The rearrangement links TRBV6-1 to TRBJ1-2, with 9 bases that match TRBD1. V lost 5 bases to trimming and J lost 2 bases; unmatched junction nucleotides: 9. This CDR3 region has 16 residues. CDR1 is MNHNS and CDR2 is SASEGT in the germline V gene. CDR3 nucleotides: TGTGCCAGCAGTTCCATACGACAGGGGGGAAACTATGGCTACACCTTC. Translated, it gives CASSSIRQGGNYGYTF.

This clonotype was seen many times. The J gene is TRBJ2-3, the V gene TRBV7-9, with D perhaps TRBD1 or TRBD2 (6 bases each). The CDR3 has 17 residues. Germline lookup yields CDR1 SEHNR and CDR2 FQNEAQ (reference sequence). The V gene lost 8 bases and the J gene lost 2 bases, with 23 bases spanning the gap. The CDR3 reads CASASWGASHNTDTQYF. The CDR3 bases are TGTGCCAGCGCTTCGTGGGGGGCCTCTCACAACACAGATACGCAGTATTTT.

The table lists this clonotype with many counts. The chain uses TRBV11-2 and TRBJ2-1; D is tentatively TRBD1 or TRBD2 (5 bases each). Germline CDR1 reads SGHAT; CDR2 reads FQNNGV. The V and J ends lost 0 bases and 7 bases respectively, with 10 bases between them. The CDR3 runs to 14 residues. DNA for the CDR3: TGTGCCAGCAGCTTAGACCGGGGCCCTAATGAGCAGTTCTTC. Amino acid sequence: CASSLDRGPNEQFF. Drawing the rest from reference TRBV11-2 and TRBJ2-1, the complete variable domain is EAGVAQSPRYKIIEKRQSVAFWCNPISGHATLYWYQQILGQGPKLLIQFQNNGVVDDSQLPKDRFSAERLKGVDSTLKIQPAKLEDSAVYLCASSLDRGPNEQFFGPGTRLTVL.

The sample holds a few counts of this clonotype. For the CDR3, the DNA is TGTGCCAGCAGCCAAACAGGGGCCGAAAAGTACTTC. The encoded protein is CASSQTGAEKYF. This rearrangement joins TRBV3-1 to TRBJ2-4; 7 nucleotides match TRBD1. This CDR3 contains 12 residues. V lost 2 bases to trimming and J lost 14 bases; unmatched junction nucleotides: 6. Germline lookup yields CDR1 LGHDT and CDR2 YNNKEL (reference sequence).

This clonotype was seen repeatedly, ten times or more. The CDR3: CASSLTDKSTDTQYF. CDR3 bases: TGCGCCAGCAGCTTAACCGACAAGAGCACAGATACGCAGTATTTT. The chain carries TRBV5-1 and TRBJ2-3, with no clear D. CDR1 and CDR2 (germline): SGHRS, YFSETQ. The CDR3 has 15 residues. Trimming took off 2 bases at V and 0 bases at J, with 10 bases between the two ends.

The J gene is TRBJ1-6, the V gene TRBV5-1; D is unresolved. This CDR3 spans 16 amino acids. The V gene lost 1 base and the J gene lost 0 bases, with 8 bases spanning the gap. Germline lookup yields CDR1 SGHRS and CDR2 YFSETQ. CDR3 sequence: CASSLLTSSYNSPLHF. The CDR3 coding sequence is TGCGCCAGCAGCTTGTTGACGAGCTCCTATAATTCACCCCTCCACTTT.

This clonotype was recorded at least ten times. The chain couples TRBV11-2 to TRBJ1-6; D ambiguous. The CDR3 has 15 residues. V dropped 0 bases and J dropped 3 bases, with 6 bases sitting between them. From germline, CDR1 is SGHAT and CDR2 FQNNGV. As DNA, the CDR3 is TGTGCCAGCAGCTTAGATATGGGCTATAATTCACCCCTCCACTTT. Encoded protein: CASSLDMGYNSPLHF. Looking up the rest from reference TRBV11-2 and TRBJ1-6 gives the full variable domain: EAGVAQSPRYKIIEKRQSVAFWCNPISGHATLYWYQQILGQGPKLLIQFQNNGVVDDSQLPKDRFSAERLKGVDSTLKIQPAKLEDSAVYLCASSLDMGYNSPLHFGNGTRLTVT.

The rearrangement links TRBV10-3 to TRBJ2-5; unclear D gene. Germline CDR1 and CDR2: ENHRY and SYGVKD. The V end was cut by 5 bases, the J end by 7 bases, with 17 bases between. The CDR3 is 14 amino acids. CDR3 amino acids: CAISSDGPGGTQYF. As DNA, the CDR3 is TGTGCCATCAGTTCTGACGGCCCTGGTGGGACCCAGTACTTC.

The chain has TRBV6-5 and TRBJ2-3, with D tentatively TRBD1 or TRBD2 (6 bases each). This CDR3 comprises 16 residues. Germline CDR1 is MNHEY and CDR2 is SVGAGI. Trimming removed 0 bases from V and 4 bases from J, with 14 bases in between. Written as DNA, the CDR3 is TGTGCCAGCAGTTACTCGGGGGGCGCCAATCCAGATACGCAGTATTTT. Encoded protein: CASSYSGGANPDTQYF.

This clonotype showed up many times. The chain carries TRBV12-3 or TRBV12-4 and TRBJ1-1, with no clear D. Trimming took off 6 bases at V and 1 base at J, with 12 bases between the two ends. This CDR3 is built from 14 residues. The CDR3 protein is CASRHRRGNTEAFF. DNA of the CDR3: TGTGCCAGCAGGCACCGACGGGGGAACACTGAAGCTTTCTTT.

This clonotype was detected ten times or more. V and J are TRBV6-1 and TRBJ2-5, with D possibly matching TRBD1 (5 bases). The V gene's germline CDR1 is MNHNS and CDR2 SASEGT. The V end lost 4 bases, the J end lost 4 bases, and 10 bases lay between the germline ends. The CDR3 extends over 13 amino acids. CDR3 amino acids: CASSALRGETQYF. CDR3 coding DNA: TGTGCCAGCAGTGCCCTTAGGGGAGAGACCCAGTACTTC.

This clonotype has more than one count but fewer than ten. The chain is built from TRBV19 and TRBJ2-2; D remains unclear. CDR3 size: 14 residues. The V gene's germline CDR1 is LNHDA and CDR2 SQIVND (reference sequence). V was clipped by 5 bases and J by 5 bases, with 12 bases between them. The CDR3 bases are TGTGCCAGTAGTTTGGCCCATAGGACCGGGGAGCTGTTTTTT. Protein product: CASSLAHRTGELFF.

This clonotype was seen ten or more times. V gene TRBV11-2 combines with J gene TRBJ2-7; a possible D gene is TRBD1 (6 bases). CDR3 size: 14 residues. CDR1 and CDR2 from the germline V gene are SGHAT and FQNNGV. V lost 5 bases to trimming and J lost 6 bases, with 17 bases between them. Written as DNA, the CDR3 is TGTGCCAGCAGCCCAGTTACAGGGTTTGGCGAGCAGTACTTC. Amino acid sequence: CASSPVTGFGEQYF.

This clonotype appeared many times. The chain recombines TRBV11-2 with TRBJ1-1; TRBD1 aligns across 11 bases. The CDR3 contains 16 residues. The ends lost 4 bases at V and 6 bases at J; junction bases unmatched: 10. Germline V gene sequence: CDR1 SGHAT, CDR2 FQNNGV. The CDR3: CASSSTARTGGSEAFF. CDR3 sequence (DNA): TGTGCCAGCAGCTCGACGGCGCGGACAGGGGGCTCTGAAGCTTTCTTT.